This passage covers 29 T cell receptor beta chains from one sample sequenced in a study of human T cells and chemical hapten exposure. TCRdb recomputed calls from the RACE reads with MiXCR, one row per CDR3 protein. Of about 89,000 distinct CDR3 sequences listed, 10% to 15% are singletons. Described time point: patch test 3, about 24 weeks after DPC sensitization. Specified treatment: therapeutic diphenylcyclopropenone sensitization with weekly scalp DPC. This sample comprised whole blood, obtained in connection with sensitization to the hapten diphenylcyclopropenone (DPC). These receptors came from a woman in her 50s with alopecia areata. Some clones in this sample may be carry-over from other donors' samples.

In this sample, this clonotype turned up many times. V gene TRBV10-3 combines with J gene TRBJ2-3, with D possibly being TRBD2 (6 bases). The germline CDR1 and CDR2 sequences are ENHRY and SYGVKD. Between the trimmed V and J ends, which lost 10 bases and 3 bases, there was a span of 17 bases. This CDR3 is 14 amino acids long. In DNA form, the CDR3 reads TGTGCCACCCGGGACGGGACTTCTACAGATACGCAGTATTTT. Translating gives CATRDGTSTDTQYF.

This clonotype was recorded at least ten times. This rearrangement joins TRBV20-1 to TRBJ2-1; unclear D gene. Trimming took 0 bases from V and 4 from J, leaving 10 bases between them. From germline, CDR1 is DFQATT and CDR2 SNEGSKA (reference sequence). The CDR3 sequence is 14 residues long. This CDR3 reads CSARDVERYNEQFF. DNA of the CDR3: TGCAGTGCTAGAGATGTAGAGAGGTACAATGAGCAGTTCTTC.

V usage is TRBV29-1 and J usage is TRBJ1-2; 8 positions match TRBD1. CDR1 is SQVTM, CDR2 ANQGSEA, per germline. The V segment lost 3 bases and the J segment 3 bases; nucleotides outside the gene matches: 12. The CDR3 covers 16 residues. The CDR3 DNA follows: TGCAGCGTTGATTTTTCGGGACAGGCAGCGGACTATGGCTACACCTTC. It yields the protein CSVDFSGQAADYGYTF.

This clonotype showed up just a few times. The rearrangement joins TRBV20-1 to TRBJ2-3, with 9 bases lining up with TRBD2. This CDR3 contains 16 residues. J gave up 4 bases and V 3 bases, and 11 bases lay outside the gene matches. In germline, CDR1 is DFQATT, CDR2 SNEGSKA (reference sequence). The chain's CDR3 is CSASPPSGTYSDTQYF. The CDR3 DNA reads TGCAGTGCTAGTCCACCTAGCGGGACGTATTCAGATACGCAGTATTTT.

This clonotype was seen repeatedly, ten times or more. The V and J genes are TRBV5-1 and TRBJ2-1; possibly TRBD1 for D (5 bases). The CDR3 is 15 residues long. Germline lookup yields CDR1 SGHRS and CDR2 YFSETQ. V was cut by 0 bases and J by 5 bases, with 12 bases left in between. For the CDR3, the DNA is TGCGCCAGCAGCTTGGATGTAGGGGCGGACAATGAGCAGTTCTTC. Translation gives CASSLDVGADNEQFF.

The chain uses TRBV4-2 and TRBJ1-1, with D hard to call. Deletions cut 5 bases from V and 2 bases from J, with 12 bases between. Looked up from germline, CDR1 is LGHNA and CDR2 is YNFKEQ. This CDR3 contains 14 residues. The CDR3, as DNA: TGTGCCAGCAGCTCACGGTCGGGAAACACTGAAGCTTTCTTT. Residues: CASSSRSGNTEAFF.

This chain connects TRBV7-9 to TRBJ1-1; D is unclear. V lost 1 base to trimming and J lost 0 bases, with 6 bases between them. The CDR3 is made up of 14 amino acids. Germline V gives CDR1 SEHNR, CDR2 FQNEAQ (reference sequence). This CDR3 reads CASSLVEMNTEAFF. DNA for the CDR3: TGTGCCAGCAGCTTAGTAGAGATGAACACTGAAGCTTTCTTT. The entire variable domain, with the rest obtained from reference TRBV7-9 and TRBJ1-1, is as follows: DTGVSQNPRHKITKRGQNVTFRCDPISEHNRLYWYRQTLGQGPEFLTYFQNEAQLEKSRLLSDRFSAERPKGSFSTLEIQRTEQGDSAMYLCASSLVEMNTEAFFGQGTRLTVV.

This clonotype appeared a few times. The chain couples TRBV28 to TRBJ2-1, with D unresolved. Trimming left V 9 bases short and J 2 bases short, with 11 bases between. CDR1 MDHEN and CDR2 SYDVKM come from the germline V gene. The CDR3 spans 13 residues. The CDR3 is CASNRPTYNEQFF. The CDR3 coding sequence is TGTGCCAGTAATCGGCCTACCTACAATGAGCAGTTCTTC.

The rearrangement joins TRBV29-1 to TRBJ2-3; 10 nucleotides agree with TRBD2. The length of the CDR3 is 14 residues. In germline, CDR1 is SQVTM, CDR2 ANQGSEA. V was pared by 6 bases and J by 3 bases, with 6 bases of the junction left unmatched. DNA for the CDR3: TGCAGCGTGAGAGTGGGACTAGCGACAGATACGCAGTATTTT. Translated: CSVRVGLATDTQYF.

Here the CDR3 DNA reads TGTGCCAGCAGCCTAATGACTAGCGGTTCGTACAATGAGCAGTTCTTC. Residues: CASSLMTSGSYNEQFF. The rearrangement joins TRBV11-3 to TRBJ2-1; 9 bases are a match to TRBD2. This CDR3 is built from 16 residues. V trimming: 5 bases; J trimming: 4 bases; junction bases outside the gene matches: 9. CDR1 is SGHNT and CDR2 is YENEEA in the germline V gene.

This clonotype occurred many times. The chain couples TRBV5-1 to TRBJ1-2; D is ambiguous. Per germline, CDR1 SGHRS and CDR2 YFSETQ. The CDR3 length is 13 residues. With 4 bases removed from V and 3 bases from J, the gap between germline ends came to 10 bases. Written as DNA, the CDR3 is TGCGCCAGCAGCCCCGGCGGAGACTATGGCTACACCTTC. Its protein product is CASSPGGDYGYTF.

This chain links TRBV3-1 with TRBJ2-7; tentative D call: TRBD2 (6 bases). The CDR3 runs to 15 residues. CDR1 is LGHDT and CDR2 is YNNKEL in the germline V gene (reference sequence). Deletions cut 3 bases from V and 4 bases from J, with 16 bases between. CDR3 sequence reads: CASSQWLGRQYEQYF. Here the CDR3 DNA reads TGTGCCAGCAGCCAGTGGCTGGGGAGGCAGTACGAGCAGTACTTC.

In this sample, this clonotype turned up a few times. This chain links TRBV3-1 with TRBJ1-1; the D is unclear. The germline V gene encodes CDR1 LGHDT and CDR2 YNNKEL (reference sequence). CDR3 size: 11 residues. V was cut by 4 bases and J by 7 bases, with 7 bases left in between. The CDR3 coding sequence is TGTGCCAGCAGCCGGGGAAATGAAGCTTTCTTT. This sequence encodes CASSRGNEAFF.

In its sample, this clonotype was seen a few times. The V call is TRBV29-1, the J call TRBJ1-1; D perhaps matches TRBD1 (6 bases). CDR1 and CDR2 from the germline V gene are SQVTM and ANQGSEA. The V end was cut by 7 bases, the J end by 2 bases, with 17 bases between. This CDR3 has 14 residues. CDR3 in DNA: TGCAGCGCCCAACCCGCAGGGGTTAACACTGAAGCTTTCTTT. Amino acids: CSAQPAGVNTEAFF.

V is TRBV21-1 and J is TRBJ1-1; TRBD1 is taken as the D call from the table, unchecked against the DNA. TRBV21-1 is listed as a pseudogene. CDR3 length equals 16 residues. As DNA, the CDR3 is TGTGCCAGCAGCACAGTCAGGGGGCTGGTGAACACTGAAGCTTTCTTT. It yields the protein CASSTVRGLVNTEAFF.

The CDR3 sequence: CASSPLGMTDTQYF. CDR3 DNA: TGTGCCAGCTCACCATTGGGGATGACAGATACGCAGTATTTT. The rearrangement uses TRBV18 and TRBJ2-3; D is unresolved. V dropped 2 bases and J dropped 3 bases, with 9 bases sitting between them. The CDR3 totals 14 residues. CDR1 and CDR2 from the germline V gene are KGHSH and LQKENI.

Of note for this clonotype: This may be a read error: a much more frequent sequence differs by one nucleotide. The chain combines TRBV29-1 with TRBJ1-1; D is undetermined. The CDR3 runs 14 residues. CDR1 is SQVTM and CDR2 is ANQGSEA in the germline V gene. CDR3 sequence (DNA): TGCAGAGTTGCGGGCGGAGGGTTGAACACTGAAGCTTTCTTT. It specifies CRVAGGGLNTEAFF.

The V call is TRBV20-1, the J call TRBJ1-2; D is undetermined. Germline V CDR1 and CDR2: DFQATT, SNEGSKA (reference sequence). The V and J ends lost 5 bases and 4 bases respectively, with 14 bases between them. The CDR3 has 13 amino acids. For the CDR3, the DNA is TGCAGTGCTCCCGACATTAACACCTATGGCTACACCTTC. Its protein is CSAPDINTYGYTF.

This clonotype has a count of ten or more. The rearrangement uses TRBV12-3 or TRBV12-4 and TRBJ2-2, with 9 bases aligning to TRBD1. Trimming took 4 bases from V and 6 from J; bases not matched to a gene: 0. This CDR3 is 13 amino acids long. As DNA, the CDR3 is TGTGCCAGCAGTTACAGGGGGCCCGGGGAGCTGTTTTTT. Translation: CASSYRGPGELFF.

The CDR3 sequence: CASSLGQGFGSNQPQHF. The CDR3 nucleotides read TGTGCCAGCAGCTTAGGACAGGGGTTTGGGAGCAATCAGCCCCAGCATTTT. The chain carries TRBV7-9 and TRBJ1-5; 8 positions match TRBD1. Trimming at V came to 1 base and at J to 1 base, leaving 6 bases not matched to a gene. This CDR3 contains 17 residues. Germline V gene lookup returns CDR1 SEHNR and CDR2 FQNEAQ (reference sequence).

CDR3 in DNA: TGCGCCAGCAATCTACTAGCAGAGAATACGCAGTATTTT. It encodes CASNLLAENTQYF. The rearrangement joins TRBV10-1 to TRBJ2-3; a possible D gene is TRBD2 (6 bases). V was trimmed by 7 bases and J by 7 bases, leaving 15 bases between them. CDR1 is WNHNN, CDR2 SYGVQD, per germline (reference sequence). CDR3 size: 13 residues.

The sample holds many counts of this clonotype. The chain uses TRBV11-2 and TRBJ1-1, with 11 bases identical to TRBD1. Germline V gene data show CDR1 as SGHAT and CDR2 as FQNNGV. This CDR3 spans 13 amino acids. J was trimmed by 10 bases and V by 5 bases; bases with no gene match: 6. CDR3 loop: CASSTRTGGLAFF. CDR3 nucleotide sequence: TGTGCCAGCAGCACCCGGACAGGGGGCCTAGCTTTCTTT.

This clonotype was detected ten times or more. The chain is built from TRBV12-3 or TRBV12-4 and TRBJ2-3; D not resolved. Trimming stripped 5 bases from V and 0 bases from J, with 15 bases between. This CDR3 is built from 16 residues. The CDR3, as DNA: TGTGCCAGCAGTCCCGACCCCAGCGCTAGCACAGATACGCAGTATTTT. It codes for CASSPDPSASTDTQYF.

The chain combines TRBV6-5 with TRBJ2-1, with a weak D call TRBD1 (5 bases). The CDR3 consists of 15 residues. V shed 7 bases and J shed 5 bases, with 18 bases lying between them. Germline lookup yields CDR1 MNHEY and CDR2 SVGAGI. The CDR3 sequence: CASKAVAGRDNEQFF. The CDR3 coding sequence is TGTGCCAGCAAGGCCGTGGCAGGCAGGGACAATGAGCAGTTCTTC.

This clonotype was detected only a few times. The chain joins TRBV29-1 to TRBJ1-2; 7 nucleotides align to TRBD1. The CDR3 sequence is 15 residues long. V gave up 0 bases and J gave up 0 bases; unmatched junction bases: 4. The germline V gene encodes CDR1 SQVTM and CDR2 ANQGSEA. This chain's CDR3 is CSVEELRGANYGYTF. The DNA for the CDR3 is TGCAGCGTTGAAGAGCTCAGGGGGGCTAACTATGGCTACACCTTC.

The table lists this clonotype with many counts. The rearrangement links TRBV6-2 or TRBV6-3 to TRBJ2-1, with D perhaps matching TRBD1 or TRBD2 (5 bases each). CDR3 size: 15 residues. Trimming took 4 bases from V and 6 from J, leaving 16 bases between them. Germline V gene data show CDR1 as MNHEY and CDR2 as SVGEGT. DNA for the CDR3: TGTGCCAGCAGTTTAGATAGGGGTGGGGGCAATGAGCAGTTCTTC. This encodes CASSLDRGGGNEQFF.

At least ten counts were recorded for this clonotype. V is TRBV12-3 or TRBV12-4 and J is TRBJ1-4, with D unclear. The CDR3 has 15 amino acids. Trimming took 3 bases from V and 8 from J, leaving 16 bases between them. Here the CDR3 reads CASSFLLGAGEKLFF. CDR3 in DNA: TGTGCCAGCAGTTTCCTATTGGGTGCAGGCGAAAAACTGTTTTTT.

The chain uses TRBV29-1 and TRBJ1-1; possible D gene TRBD1, 6 bases. The CDR3 length is 13 residues. Trimming stripped 6 bases from V and 4 bases from J, with 15 bases between. From germline, CDR1 is SQVTM and CDR2 ANQGSEA. The CDR3 DNA reads TGCAGCGTAGCAACAGGGATGAGCACTGAAGCTTTCTTT. It specifies CSVATGMSTEAFF. Full variable domain (remainder filled in from reference TRBV29-1 and TRBJ1-1): SAVISQKPSRDICQRGTSLTIQCQVDSQVTMMFWYRQQPGQSLTLIATANQGSEATYESGFVIDKFPISRPNLTFSTLTVSNMSPEDSSIYLCSVATGMSTEAFFGQGTRLTVV.

This clonotype occurred many times. The V gene is TRBV5-1, the J gene TRBJ1-5; no clear D. The V and J ends lost 0 bases and 2 bases respectively, with 9 bases between them. Per germline, CDR1 SGHRS and CDR2 YFSETQ. The CDR3 is 15 residues long. The CDR3 loop is CASSLGGYGNQPQHF. The CDR3 nucleotides are TGCGCCAGCAGCTTGGGAGGGTACGGCAATCAGCCCCAGCATTTT. Combining the CDR3 with reference TRBV5-1 and TRBJ1-5 gives the whole variable domain KAGVTQTPRYLIKTRGQQVTLSCSPISGHRSVSWYQQTPGQGLQFLFEYFSETQRNKGNFPGRFSGRQFSNSRSEMNVSTLELGDSALYLCASSLGGYGNQPQHFGDGTRLSIL.